This entry describes one T cell receptor (beta chain). Antigen specificity is unknown. Mouse gene names apply. The read ends 1 residue early relative to the CDR3; the germline J gene fills the gap. This sample stems from a study of tissue T cells after allogeneic stem cell transplantation. Clones were read by immunoSEQ multiplex PCR, and TCRdb kept only the in-frame ones, dropping some. The repertoire holds 6,500 to 8,000 clones, with approximately 52% as singletons. Study-level points and caveats: Only a limited share of tissue TCRs appeared in blood or spleen. Anatomically similar tissues had similar TCR repertoires within each patient.

The sample's time point: mouse harvest day 7 after allogeneic transplant. Tail vein injection delivered 10^7 T-cell-depleted bone marrow cells and 10^6 splenic CD5+ T cells. Mice had MHC-mismatched B6 into BALB/c GVHD, sampled day 7 or 14. With 4 bases clipped from V and 1 base from J, the junction kept 3 bases outside the gene matches. CDR3 length equals 16 residues. The germline CDR1 and CDR2 sequences are MNHDT and YYDKIL. The TCR originated in a female BALB/c mouse given C57BL/6 T cells with graft-versus-host disease after an allogeneic hematopoietic cell transplant. The chain combines TRBV17 with TRBJ2-1; 11 nucleotides line up with TRBD2. The sequencing input was gut tissue. CDR3 sequence: CASSITGGANYAEQFF. The DNA read from the CDR3 is TGTGCTAGCAGTATCACTGGGGGGGCGAACTATGCTGAGCAGTTC.